This T cell receptor (beta chain) was documented in a study of T cell repertoires in cytomegalovirus infection. Study-wide background: Based on public TCR beta signatures, there were indications of CMV infection and of a matching HLA type.

As to this clonotype: The antigen remains unidentified.

The CDR3 sequence is 17 residues long. V lost 1 base and J 5 bases, leaving 19 bases between the germline ends. From germline, CDR1 is SNHLY and CDR2 FYNNEI. TCRdb re-called the reads with MiXCR, one entry per CDR3 protein. The data hold 270,000 or so distinct CDR3 sequences, with over 15% observed a single time. Broader study findings: HLA-C-restricted, CMV-specific TCR beta clonotypes were dominant ex vivo. Pooled public TCR beta family frequency picked out CMV carriers with the relevant HLA.

This receptor was obtained from a human donor in good health (CMV status not recorded). Some clones in this sample may be carry-over from other donors' samples. The chain recombines TRBV2 with TRBJ2-3; TRBD1 or TRBD2 may be the D gene (5 bases each). Sequencing used CD8+ T cells from PBMCs. In DNA form, the CDR3 reads TGTGCCAGCAGTGAAGGGGAGACGGGGCCCGGACTAGATACGCAGTATTTT. Protein product: CASSEGETGPGLDTQYF.